The 30 T cell receptor beta chains below come from one sample, sequenced in a study of PD-L1 blockade in urothelial cancer. This table comes from immunoSEQ multiplex PCR, and its TCRdb copy is limited to in-frame clones, with some not included. The profile shows approximately 47,000 clones, 82% of them singletons. Time point given: pretreatment peripheral blood. The specimen was PBMCs, collected around atezolizumab (anti-PD-L1) treatment. The source of these receptors is a man aged 50-60 years with urothelial cancer.

This clone appeared once. The chain employs TRBV11-2 and TRBJ2-7, with D perhaps matching TRBD1 (6 bases). CDR3 length: 14 residues. Trimming took off 1 base at V and 1 base at J, with 8 bases between the two ends. In germline, CDR1 is SGHAT, CDR2 FQNNGV. CDR3 amino acids: CASSLGTVSYEQYV. The CDR3, as DNA: TGTGCCAGCAGCTTAGGGACAGTATCCTACGAGCAGTACGTC.

The chain combines TRBV28 with TRBJ1-1; tentatively, D is TRBD1 (6 bases). The CDR3 sequence is 16 residues long. Germline V gene sequence: CDR1 MDHEN, CDR2 SYDVKM. V was pared by 5 bases and J by 5 bases, with 21 bases between. CDR3 nucleotide sequence: TGTGCCAGCAGTACCCCCCAGGCCGGGACACAGACTGAAGCTTTCTTT. Protein product: CASSTPQAGTQTEAFF.

The chain is built from TRBV2 and TRBJ1-5; the D gene is possibly TRBD1 (5 bases). CDR3 length: 14 residues. V lost 6 bases to trimming and J lost 3 bases, with 12 bases between them. Germline CDR1 SNHLY, CDR2 FYNNEI. CDR3 in DNA: TGTGCCAGCAGGACGGGACTCGCCAATCAGCCCCAGCATTTT. Residues: CASRTGLANQPQHF.

The rearrangement uses TRBV6-5 and TRBJ2-1, with TRBD1 identical over 9 bases. Germline V gene sequence: CDR1 MNHEY, CDR2 SVGAGI. The CDR3 is 14 residues long. Trimming cost V 2 bases and J 7 bases; bases outside gene matches: 3. The CDR3: CASSYVDRGNEQFF. CDR3 in DNA: TGTGCCAGCAGTTACGTGGACAGGGGAAATGAGCAGTTCTTC.

In regard to this clone: One end of the junction does not line up with germline, which may come from a read error. The J gene is TRBJ2-1, the V gene TRBV19; 8 nucleotides align to TRBD2. The CDR3 spans 14 residues. CDR1 and CDR2 from the germline V gene are LNHDA and SQIVND (reference sequence). DNA for the CDR3: TGTGCCAGTAATATAGCGGGATCCTACAATGAGCAGTTCTTC. This translates into CASNIAGSYNEQFF.

The rearrangement uses TRBV2 and TRBJ2-3; 9 positions match TRBD2. Trimming cost V 4 bases and J 6 bases; bases outside gene matches: 17. Germline assignment: CDR1 SNHLY and CDR2 FYNNEI. This CDR3 region has 18 residues. CDR3 region: CASSATPGGLAGGDTQYF. The CDR3, as DNA: TGTGCCAGCAGTGCTACCCCCGGGGGACTAGCTGGGGGGGATACGCAGTATTTT.

The V and J genes are TRBV5-4 and TRBJ1-1; D unresolved. Germline V gene lookup returns CDR1 SGHNT and CDR2 YYREEE (reference sequence). The CDR3 length is 13 residues. Trimming left V 2 bases short and J 1 base short, with 6 bases between. The DNA for the CDR3 is TGTGCCAGCAGCTTTAGCTGGAACACTGAAGCTTTCTTT. The encoded protein is CASSFSWNTEAFF.

This clone has only a few counts. This chain links TRBV9 with TRBJ2-1, with TRBD2 matching 8 bases. V trimming: 3 bases; J trimming: 5 bases; junction bases outside the gene matches: 7. Germline lookup yields CDR1 SGDLS and CDR2 YYNGEE. There are 15 residues in the CDR3. The CDR3 DNA reads TGTGCCAGCAGCGCCTCGGGACTAGAGAACAATGAGCAGTTCTTC. Encoded protein: CASSASGLENNEQFF.

The chain has TRBV18 and TRBJ1-1; 7 bases are shared with TRBD1. The germline CDR1 and CDR2 sequences are KGHSH and LQKENI. With V trimmed by 5 bases and J by 0 bases, 9 bases remained unmatched. The CDR3 contains 16 residues. As DNA, the CDR3 is TGTGCCAGCTCAACGCAGGGGGGAGGCGTGAACACTGAAGCTTTCTTT. Its translation: CASSTQGGGVNTEAFF.

The chain couples TRBV9 to TRBJ2-2; a weak D match, TRBD2 (5 bases). Germline V gene lookup returns CDR1 SGDLS and CDR2 YYNGEE. Trimming took off 4 bases at V and 2 bases at J, with 12 bases between the two ends. The CDR3 is made up of 15 amino acids. The CDR3 spells CASSPTGSNTGELFF. DNA for the CDR3: TGTGCCAGCAGCCCCACTGGGAGTAACACCGGGGAGCTGTTTTTT.

The V gene is TRBV20-1, the J gene TRBJ1-1, with D perhaps matching TRBD1 (5 bases). This CDR3 has 11 amino acids. Germline values: CDR1 DFQATT, CDR2 SNEGSKA (reference sequence). V lost 5 bases, J lost 4 bases, and 8 bases lay in between. The CDR3 is CSAWGGTEAFF. The CDR3 coding sequence is TGCAGTGCTTGGGGGGGCACTGAAGCTTTCTTT.

The chain combines TRBV19 with TRBJ2-6; 10 bases align to TRBD1. V lost 5 bases and J lost 10; bases outside the gene matches: 8. Germline CDR1 is LNHDA and CDR2 is SQIVND (reference sequence). CDR3 length: 15 amino acids. CDR3 sequence reads: CASSPGTGEVNVLTF. In nucleotides, the CDR3 is TGTGCCAGTAGTCCCGGGACAGGGGAGGTTAACGTCCTGACTTTC.

The chain employs TRBV10-3 and TRBJ1-2, with D unresolved. This CDR3 has 11 residues. V shed 6 bases and J shed 8 bases, with 10 bases lying between them. Germline values: CDR1 ENHRY, CDR2 SYGVKD. CDR3 coding DNA: TGTGCCATCAGCAAAGAAAGCGGCTACACCTTC. Translation gives CAISKESGYTF.

This clone was recorded a few times. The rearrangement uses TRBV19 and TRBJ2-7, with 9 bases that match TRBD2. Germline CDR1 reads LNHDA; CDR2 reads SQIVND (reference sequence). V shed 3 bases and J 3 bases; nucleotides not matched to a gene: 6. The CDR3 runs 15 residues. The CDR3 region has the DNA TGTGCCAGTAGTATGGCAGCGGGGGGTGTCTACGAGCAGTACGTC. Residues: CASSMAAGGVYEQYV.

This clone was recorded once. The chain joins TRBV29-1 to TRBJ1-3; TRBD1 agrees at 7 bases. Germline-derived CDR1 and CDR2 are SQVTM and ANQGSEA. This CDR3 is built from 13 residues. Trimming at V came to 7 bases and at J to 4 bases, leaving 7 bases not matched to a gene. In nucleotides, the CDR3 is TGCAGCGCGGAGGGGGCTAGAGGAAACACCATATATTTT. As protein: CSAEGARGNTIYF.

The J gene is TRBJ2-5, the V gene TRBV9; a possible D gene is TRBD2 (7 bases). The V and J ends lost 0 bases and 4 bases respectively, with 10 bases between them. The CDR3 runs 14 residues. Germline CDR1 and CDR2: SGDLS and YYNGEE. As DNA, the CDR3 is TGTGCCAGCAGCGTAGGGGGGGGCGCAGAGACCCAGTACTTC. Its translation: CASSVGGGAETQYF.

This clone came up a few times. The chain has TRBV19 and TRBJ2-2, with D possibly matching TRBD1 (7 bases). CDR1 and CDR2 (germline): LNHDA, SQIVND (reference sequence). V was clipped by 6 bases and J by 6 bases, with 14 bases between them. The CDR3 is made up of 14 amino acids. The CDR3 nucleotides are TGTGCCAGTAGCTCAGGGGGGTTCGCCGGGGAGCTGTTTTTT. The encoded protein is CASSSGGFAGELFF. The full variable domain, its missing parts supplied by reference TRBV19 and TRBJ2-2, is DGGITQSPKYLFRKEGQNVTLSCEQNLNHDAMYWYRQDPGQGLRLIYYSQIVNDFQKGDIAEGYSVSREKKESFPLTVTSAQKNPTAFYLCASSSGGFAGELFFGEGSRLTVL.

This rearrangement joins TRBV6-5 to TRBJ1-1; the D is unclear. Trimming removed 7 bases from V and 10 bases from J, with 22 bases in between. Per the germline V gene, CDR1 is MNHEY and CDR2 is SVGAGI. The CDR3 extends over 14 amino acids. CDR3 amino acids: CASTSSNSGLRAFF. CDR3 DNA: TGTGCCAGCACCTCGTCTAACTCGGGGTTGAGAGCTTTCTTT.

The V gene is TRBV15, the J gene TRBJ2-5, with D possibly TRBD2 on 5 matching bases. CDR1 is LNHNV and CDR2 is YYDKDF in the germline V gene (reference sequence). V lost 1 base and J 2 bases, leaving 11 bases between the germline ends. The CDR3 is 15 residues long. CDR3 DNA sequence: TGTGCCACCAGCAGAGGGCAGCGGCTACAAGAGACCCAGTACTTC. It encodes CATSRGQRLQETQYF.

The chain has TRBV2 and TRBJ1-5; 8 nucleotides align to TRBD1. V lost 4 bases to trimming and J lost 6 bases; unmatched junction nucleotides: 5. The CDR3 is made up of 14 amino acids. Germline V gives CDR1 SNHLY, CDR2 FYNNEI. The CDR3 loop is CASSADRVGQPQHF. The DNA of the CDR3 is TGTGCCAGCAGTGCGGACAGGGTAGGTCAGCCCCAGCATTTT.

The chain couples TRBV19 to TRBJ1-6; D gene unclear. Germline CDR1 reads LNHDA; CDR2 reads SQIVND (reference sequence). The CDR3 runs to 16 residues. The V end was cut by 2 bases, the J end by 7 bases, with 15 bases between. The CDR3 DNA is TGTGCCAGTAGTATAAGTCTAGCGGGGTCCAATTCACCCCTCCACTTT. This gives the protein CASSISLAGSNSPLHF.

This chain connects TRBV7-9 to TRBJ2-7; 8 nucleotides agree with TRBD2. CDR3 length: 14 amino acids. Germline values: CDR1 SEHNR, CDR2 FQNEAQ (reference sequence). V shed 1 base, J shed 12 bases, and the junction held 11 bases outside the gene matches. CDR3 sequence: CASSLVGGLASPYF. In nucleotides, the CDR3 is TGTGCCAGCAGCTTAGTAGGCGGACTAGCTAGTCCGTACTTC.

This clone was counted a few times. This sequence joins TRBV6-4 and TRBJ1-6; TRBD1 might be the D (5 bases). The germline gives CDR1 MRHNA, CDR2 SNTAGT. Trimming removed 3 bases at V and 6 bases at J, with 12 bases between. The CDR3 runs to 15 residues. CDR3 residues: CASSEFGAPNSPLHF. For the CDR3, the DNA is TGTGCCAGCAGTGAATTTGGGGCACCTAATTCACCCCTCCACTTT.

In its sample, this clone was seen once. The J gene is TRBJ1-1, the V gene TRBV6-1, with D perhaps matching TRBD1 (6 bases). Trimming left V 4 bases short and J 1 base short, with 10 bases between. Germline CDR1 is MNHNS and CDR2 is SASEGT. The CDR3 is 14 residues long. CDR3 coding DNA: TGTGCCAGCAGTGTGACAGGAAAGAACACTGAAGCTTTCTTT. Protein sequence: CASSVTGKNTEAFF.

This clone has just a few counts. This chain connects TRBV5-1 to TRBJ2-1; D perhaps matches TRBD2 (7 bases). This CDR3 spans 16 amino acids. V gave up 0 bases and J gave up 9 bases, with 19 bases separating them. Germline CDR1 reads SGHRS; CDR2 reads YFSETQ. In DNA form, the CDR3 reads TGCGCCAGCAGCTTGGACTTATCGGGGGGCGCAAGTGAGCAGTTCTTC. It specifies CASSLDLSGGASEQFF.

This sequence joins TRBV5-1 and TRBJ2-4; D possibly corresponds to TRBD2 (6 bases). Germline V gives CDR1 SGHRS, CDR2 YFSETQ. The CDR3 is 15 amino acids. V dropped 2 bases and J dropped 6 bases, with 15 bases sitting between them. In DNA, the CDR3 is TGCGCCAGCAGCTTTACGGGGACGGAGGGAAACATTCAGTACTTC. It codes for CASSFTGTEGNIQYF.

V and J are TRBV30 and TRBJ2-3; TRBD1 is a possible D gene (5 bases). The CDR3 spans 14 residues. CDR1 and CDR2 (germline): GTSNPN, SVGIG (reference sequence). Trimming removed 7 bases from V and 1 base from J, with 15 bases in between. Written as DNA, the CDR3 is TGTGCCTTCCCGACAGAGATTGGCACAGATACGCAGTATTTT. It is translated as CAFPTEIGTDTQYF. Complete variable domain (other parts from reference TRBV30 and TRBJ2-3): SQTIHQWPATLVQPVGSPLSLECTVEGTSNPNLYWYRQAAGRGLQLLFYSVGIGQISSEVPQNLSASRPQDRQFILSSKKLLLSDSGFYLCAFPTEIGTDTQYFGPGTRLTVL.

This clone was seen only a few times. This chain joins TRBV7-8 and TRBJ1-6, with no clear D. Trimming shortened V by 1 base and J by 5 bases, and 12 bases separated the two germline ends. The germline CDR1 and CDR2 sequences are SGHVS and FQNEAQ. CDR3 length equals 16 residues. The CDR3 region has the DNA TGTGCCAGCAGCTTAGTAGTACCCCAGGATAATTCACCCCTCCACTTT. It codes for CASSLVVPQDNSPLHF. The full variable domain, in which reference TRBV7-8 and TRBJ1-6 provide the parts outside the CDR3, is GAGVSQSPRYKVAKRGQDVALRCDPISGHVSLFWYQQALGQGPEFLTYFQNEAQLDKSGLPSDRFFAERPEGSVSTLKIQRTQQEDSAVYLCASSLVVPQDNSPLHFGNGTRLTVT.

The chain joins TRBV6-5 to TRBJ2-1, with D unclear. CDR3 length: 14 amino acids. The germline CDR1 and CDR2 sequences are MNHEY and SVGAGI. V lost 7 bases and J lost 0, with 10 bases in between. This chain's CDR3 is CASTPVSSYNEQFF. In DNA form, the CDR3 reads TGTGCCAGCACGCCGGTTAGCTCCTACAATGAGCAGTTCTTC.

This clone is deemed medium-sized. The CDR3 coding sequence is TGTGCCAGCAGTGAGGAAGGTAGCGGGGGAGATACGCAGTATTTT. Amino acid sequence: CASSEEGSGGDTQYF. The chain carries TRBV6-4 and TRBJ2-3, with 9 bases identical to TRBD2. The CDR3 totals 15 residues. J gave up 5 bases and V 3 bases, and 6 bases lay outside the gene matches. Germline V lookup: CDR1 MRHNA, CDR2 SNTAGT.